The 31 T cell receptor beta chains given below trace back to one sample, sequenced in a study of cytomegalovirus exposure and HLA in healthy donors. The PCR employed 60 Vbeta primers together with 13 Jbeta primers. Profiled with immunoSEQ multiplex PCR; TCRdb holds only in-frame clones, not every one. Recorded for this sample: tens of thousands of clones. Sequencing was carried out using PBMCs. The receptors originated from a woman aged 30 to 39 in good health and CMV-seropositive.

V and J are TRBV6-1 and TRBJ2-3, with D unclear. The V gene's germline CDR1 is MNHNS and CDR2 SASEGT. The CDR3 runs to 15 residues. The ends were cut back, 0 bases at V and 2 bases at J, with 9 bases in the middle. The CDR3 nucleotides are TGTGCCAGCAGTGAAGCTCCGTTAGCCACAGATACGCAGTATTTT. Translating gives CASSEAPLATDTQYF.

The chain carries TRBV25-1 and TRBJ1-1, with D hard to call. The germline V and J ends were trimmed by 2 bases and 10 bases, with 8 bases remaining between them. CDR3 length: 11 residues. Per germline, CDR1 MGHDK and CDR2 SYGVNS. The DNA for the CDR3 is TGTGCCAGCAGTGAAGGGAGTACAGCTTTCTTT. It encodes CASSEGSTAFF.

The chain combines TRBV7-2 with TRBJ2-1; 11 bases match TRBD1. This CDR3 comprises 15 residues. Germline loops: CDR1 SGHTA, CDR2 FQGNSA. The V gene end was trimmed by 0 bases and the J gene end by 5 bases; junction bases not matched to a gene: 0. This CDR3 is CASSLAGQGDNEQFF. The CDR3 bases are TGTGCCAGCAGCTTAGCGGGACAGGGGGACAATGAGCAGTTCTTC.

This chain joins TRBV5-1 and TRBJ2-5, with TRBD1 matching 11 bases. The CDR3 is 15 amino acids. Germline V gives CDR1 SGHRS, CDR2 YFSETQ. The junction had 2 bases not matched to a gene; V was cut back by 0 bases and J by 4 bases. CDR3 coding DNA: TGCGCCAGCAGCTTGGAGGGACAGGGGGGAGAGACCCAGTACTTC. Translation: CASSLEGQGGETQYF.

The V call is TRBV13, the J call TRBJ1-1; D unclear. With 6 bases removed from V and 1 base from J, the gap between germline ends came to 9 bases. There are 13 residues in the CDR3. Germline V CDR1 and CDR2: PRHDT, FYEKMQ (reference sequence). This CDR3 reads CASRRGGNTEAFF. CDR3 nucleotide sequence: TGTGCCAGCAGACGTGGAGGGAACACTGAAGCTTTCTTT.

This chain joins TRBV2 and TRBJ1-4; no definite D call. V was trimmed by 0 bases and J by 7 bases, leaving 15 bases between them. Germline V gene sequence: CDR1 SNHLY, CDR2 FYNNEI. The CDR3 spans 16 residues. The CDR3 region is CASSEAVGSFGEKLFF. For the CDR3, the DNA is TGTGCCAGCAGTGAAGCGGTCGGGAGTTTTGGTGAAAAACTGTTTTTT.

The chain is built from TRBV19 and TRBJ2-5; D uncertain. Germline V gives CDR1 LNHDA, CDR2 SQIVND (reference sequence). V dropped 6 bases and J dropped 0 bases, with 11 bases sitting between them. The CDR3 contains 14 residues. The CDR3 region is CASRAWSNQETQYF. The CDR3 DNA reads as TGTGCCAGTAGGGCCTGGTCCAACCAAGAGACCCAGTACTTC.

The chain couples TRBV6-5 to TRBJ2-3, with D unresolved. The V gene lost 2 bases and the J gene lost 2 bases, with 5 bases spanning the gap. This CDR3 has 13 residues. The V gene's germline CDR1 is MNHEY and CDR2 SVGAGI. The CDR3 spells CASSYGDTDTQYF. The CDR3, as DNA: TGTGCCAGCAGTTACGGAGACACAGATACGCAGTATTTT.

This chain links TRBV28 with TRBJ1-1; 8 nucleotides match TRBD1. After removal of 6 bases from V and 3 bases from J, the junction contained 3 bases not matched to a gene. Germline V lookup: CDR1 MDHEN, CDR2 SYDVKM. The CDR3 has 13 residues. The CDR3 region has the DNA TGTGCCAGCAGACCGACAGGGGACACTGAAGCTTTCTTT. Amino acid sequence: CASRPTGDTEAFF. Together with reference TRBV28 and TRBJ1-1, the CDR3 gives the full variable domain: DVKVTQSSRYLVKRTGEKVFLECVQDMDHENMFWYRQDPGLGLRLIYFSYDVKMKEKGDIPEGYSVSREKKERFSLILESASTNQTSMYLCASRPTGDTEAFFGQGTRLTVV.

V and J are TRBV4-1 and TRBJ1-5; 7 nucleotides match TRBD1. Losses at the gene ends were 3 bases for V and 3 bases for J; bases not matched to a gene: 11. The CDR3 loop spans 17 amino acids. CDR1 is MGHRA and CDR2 is YSYEKL in the germline V gene. CDR3 sequence reads: CASSQRVGQEINQPQHF. In nucleotides, the CDR3 is TGCGCCAGCAGCCAGAGGGTTGGACAGGAGATCAATCAGCCCCAGCATTTT.

The chain joins TRBV5-6 to TRBJ2-5, with TRBD1 matching over 10 bases. V was clipped by 4 bases and J by 5 bases; unmatched bases: 11. CDR3 length: 16 residues. Per germline, CDR1 SGHDT and CDR2 YYEEEE. The CDR3 sequence: CASSTLMGTGAETQYF. Written as DNA, the CDR3 is TGTGCCAGCAGCACCTTAATGGGGACAGGGGCCGAGACCCAGTACTTC.

This chain uses TRBV6-1 with TRBJ1-2, with a weak D call TRBD1 (5 bases). Germline CDR1 is MNHNS and CDR2 is SASEGT. Trimming took off 4 bases at V and 0 bases at J, with 12 bases between the two ends. The CDR3 has 15 residues. Here the CDR3 reads CASSATATANYGYTF. The CDR3 DNA is TGTGCCAGCAGTGCTACAGCGACAGCTAACTATGGCTACACCTTC.

J is TRBJ1-2 and V is TRBV6-5, with 10 bases fitting TRBD1. Trimming cost V 6 bases and J 7 bases; bases outside gene matches: 5. Germline V CDR1 and CDR2: MNHEY, SVGAGI. The CDR3 totals 13 residues. CDR3: CASSRDRGAGYTF. The CDR3 DNA is TGTGCCAGCAGCCGGGACAGGGGAGCTGGCTACACCTTC.

The chain recombines TRBV4-1 with TRBJ1-1, with D possibly matching TRBD1 (5 bases). Germline CDR1 MGHRA, CDR2 YSYEKL. The V gene lost 4 bases and the J gene lost 2 bases, with 14 bases spanning the gap. This CDR3 spans 15 amino acids. DNA for the CDR3: TGCGCCAGCAGCCCAGGTGAAAGGGGTAACACTGAAGCTTTCTTT. It yields the protein CASSPGERGNTEAFF.

The chain combines TRBV11-2 with TRBJ2-2, with D possibly matching TRBD2 (5 bases). V shed 5 bases and J shed 3 bases, with 16 bases lying between them. CDR1 SGHAT and CDR2 FQNNGV come from the germline V gene. This CDR3 contains 16 residues. The CDR3 region has the DNA TGTGCCAGCAGCCAGGAGGTACGGCGAGACACCGGGGAGCTGTTTTTT. It encodes CASSQEVRRDTGELFF.

The V gene is TRBV19, the J gene TRBJ1-2; TRBD1 agrees at 7 bases. The CDR3 covers 13 residues. Germline lookup yields CDR1 LNHDA and CDR2 SQIVND (reference sequence). The junction had 12 bases not matched to a gene; V was cut back by 10 bases and J by 7 bases. Here the CDR3 DNA reads TGTGCCACCTACGACAGGGAAGTCTCTGGCTACACCTTC. It specifies CATYDREVSGYTF.

V is TRBV12-2 and J is TRBJ2-2; the table's D gene call, TRBD2, was not cross checked with the DNA. TRBV12-2 is labeled a pseudogene. The CDR3 covers 18 residues. The CDR3 DNA is TGTGCAAGTCGTGACGTGGTTATAGGAGACGTCGACACCGGGGAGCTGTTTTTT. Residues: CASRDVVIGDVDTGELFF.

This chain joins TRBV5-4 and TRBJ2-7; D perhaps matches TRBD1 (6 bases). Trimming removed 5 bases from V and 2 bases from J, with 17 bases in between. The length of the CDR3 is 15 residues. Germline lookup yields CDR1 SGHNT and CDR2 YYREEE (reference sequence). The CDR3: CASSPGQRYAYEQYF. The CDR3 DNA follows: TGTGCCAGCAGTCCTGGACAGCGATACGCCTACGAGCAGTACTTC.

The CDR3 protein is CASSPRSLAGVGSGANVLTF. CDR3 nucleotide sequence: TGCGCCAGCAGCCCACGATCATTAGCGGGGGTAGGCTCTGGGGCCAACGTCCTGACTTTC. The rearrangement joins TRBV4-1 to TRBJ2-6, with 9 bases lining up with TRBD2. CDR1 and CDR2 from the germline V gene are MGHRA and YSYEKL. The CDR3 runs 20 residues. The junction had 13 bases not matched to a gene; V was cut back by 4 bases and J by 0 bases.

The chain uses TRBV9 and TRBJ2-7; 9 bases map to TRBD2. CDR3 size: 15 residues. The trim removed 4 bases at V and 0 bases at J, leaving 5 bases unmatched. The germline CDR1 and CDR2 sequences are SGDLS and YYNGEE. The DNA for the CDR3 is TGTGCCAGCAGCCCAGCGGGGGGTAACTCCTACGAGCAGTACTTC. This gives the protein CASSPAGGNSYEQYF.

This chain links TRBV27 with TRBJ2-7; 10 bases align to TRBD1. Germline V lookup: CDR1 MNHEY, CDR2 SMNVEV (reference sequence). Unmatched junction bases numbered 1, after V lost 6 bases and J lost 2 bases. This CDR3 spans 13 amino acids. CDR3 loop: CASSGQGAYEQYF. The CDR3 DNA is TGTGCCAGCAGCGGACAGGGGGCCTACGAGCAGTACTTC.

The CDR3 loop is CASSSRTGDSMGSQHF. The CDR3 DNA is TGTGCCAGCAGTTCAAGGACAGGGGACTCCATGGGATCCCAGCATTTT. The genes are TRBV28 and TRBJ1-5, with TRBD1 identical over 9 bases. CDR1 is MDHEN, CDR2 SYDVKM, per germline. Trimming cost V 4 bases and J 11 bases; bases outside gene matches: 15. CDR3 size: 16 residues.

As concerns this clone: The conserved phenylalanine or tryptophan is not found at the CDR3 terminus, so this likely reflects a read error. The CDR3 here is CASSQDSGGGELFC. The CDR3 DNA sequence: TGCGCCAGCAGCCAAGACTCTGGCGGTGGGGAGCTGTTTTGT. The gene calls are TRBV4-1 and TRBJ2-2; D is uncertain. From germline, CDR1 is MGHRA and CDR2 YSYEKL. The CDR3 length is 14 residues. V lost 0 bases to trimming and J lost 8 bases, with 10 bases between them.

This rearrangement joins TRBV5-1 to TRBJ1-1, with TRBD1 matching 7 bases. V trimming: 4 bases; J trimming: 8 bases; junction bases outside the gene matches: 5. The CDR3 has 12 residues. Per germline, CDR1 SGHRS and CDR2 YFSETQ. The CDR3 reads CASSITGEEAFF. CDR3 nucleotides: TGCGCCAGCAGCATAACAGGGGAAGAAGCTTTCTTT.

J is TRBJ2-5 and V is TRBV5-1, with D perhaps TRBD1 (5 bases). This CDR3 spans 12 amino acids. Trimming stripped 3 bases from V and 2 bases from J, with 5 bases between. The germline V gene has CDR1 SGHRS and CDR2 YFSETQ. CDR3 DNA: TGCGCCAGCAGCTGGACACAAGAGACCCAGTACTTC. Its protein is CASSWTQETQYF.

CDR3 nucleotide sequence: TGTGCCAGCAGCCCCACAGGGGGCGGCTACGAGCAGTACTTC. This translates into CASSPTGGGYEQYF. The V call is TRBV9, the J call TRBJ2-7, with TRBD1 matching over 9 bases. The V gene end was trimmed by 4 bases and the J gene end by 3 bases; junction bases not matched to a gene: 5. The CDR3 length is 14 residues. Germline assignment: CDR1 SGDLS and CDR2 YYNGEE.

The V call is TRBV10-3, the J call TRBJ2-7; maybe TRBD1 (6 bases). V was clipped by 6 bases and J by 3 bases, with 12 bases between them. There are 13 residues in the CDR3. Germline CDR1 and CDR2: ENHRY and SYGVKD. This chain's CDR3 is CAIRDTGNYEQYF. The CDR3 DNA sequence: TGTGCCATCAGGGATACAGGGAACTACGAGCAGTACTTC.

The CDR3 sequence is CASSQDEAVSYNEQFF. CDR3 DNA sequence: TGTGCCAGCAGCCAAGATGAGGCAGTAAGCTACAATGAGCAGTTCTTC. V and J are TRBV4-2 and TRBJ2-1; D unclear. This CDR3 is 16 amino acids long. V gave up 0 bases and J gave up 3 bases, with 12 bases separating them. CDR1 is LGHNA and CDR2 is YNFKEQ in the germline V gene.

This rearrangement joins TRBV4-1 to TRBJ1-2; D gene unclear. Trimming removed 3 bases from V and 2 bases from J, with 19 bases in between. Germline-derived CDR1 and CDR2 are MGHRA and YSYEKL. This CDR3 spans 17 amino acids. CDR3 sequence reads: CASSQTHGVLNNYGYTF. In DNA, the CDR3 is TGCGCCAGCAGCCAGACGCACGGGGTCCTGAACAACTATGGCTACACCTTC.

V is TRBV6-6 and J is TRBJ2-1, with D unresolved. This CDR3 has 11 amino acids. Deletions cut 5 bases from V and 5 bases from J, with 4 bases between. Germline CDR1 is MNHNY and CDR2 is SVGAGI (reference sequence). CDR3 DNA: TGTGCCAGCAGTACGGACAATGAGCAGTTCTTC. Its protein is CASSTDNEQFF.

The chain links TRBV4-2 to TRBJ2-7, with D possibly TRBD1 on 5 matching bases. The V gene lost 0 bases and the J gene lost 6 bases, with 15 bases spanning the gap. This CDR3 has 15 amino acids. CDR1 LGHNA and CDR2 YNFKEQ come from the germline V gene. The CDR3 here is CASSQDTTDRIEQYF. DNA for the CDR3: TGTGCCAGCAGCCAAGACACGACAGACCGTATCGAGCAGTACTTC.